This TCR beta chain was obtained from a study of patients and donors after allogeneic stem cell transplantation. Germline V CDR1 and CDR2: MNHEY, SVGEGT. This CDR3 region has 11 residues. This clonotype was counted only a few times. One end of the junction does not line up with germline, which may come from a read error. TCRdb redid the calling of the RT-PCR reads with MiXCR, one entry per CDR3 protein. The sample yields about a million distinct CDR3 sequences, about 20% seen once. The chain employs TRBV6-2 or TRBV6-3 and TRBJ2-7; tentatively, D is TRBD2 (6 bases). Sequencing input: blood, either unsorted or a sorted T cell fraction (not recorded which). This sequence was found in a human donor who was either an allogeneic HSCT recipient or a stem cell or donor lymphocyte infusion donor (not recorded which). It is not recorded whose cells these are; they may come from a transplant donor. The CDR3 protein is CASTLGGVLNF. The CDR3 DNA sequence: TGTGCCAGCACCTTGGGGGGAGTCTTGAACTTC.